Listed here are 27 T cell receptor beta chains from one sample, sequenced in a study of cytomegalovirus exposure and HLA in healthy donors. Amplification used 60 Vbeta primers and 13 Jbeta primers. Method: immunoSEQ multiplex PCR; TCRdb's copy keeps in-frame clones and lacks some. The table has over 50,000 clones, around 85% seen once; the top ten hold 1.5% to 2%. The sequencing sample was made of PBMCs. The receptors originated from a man aged 40-49 years in good health and CMV-seronegative.

The V and J genes are TRBV7-2 and TRBJ2-3; TRBD1 is a possible D gene (5 bases). The CDR3 extends over 16 amino acids. The germline gives CDR1 SGHTA, CDR2 FQGNSA. V was cut by 5 bases and J by 3 bases, with 18 bases left in between. For the CDR3, the DNA is TGTGCCAGCAGCCCTAGGGGCGTCGGAATTACAGATACGCAGTATTTT. This codes for CASSPRGVGITDTQYF.

The V and J genes are TRBV30 and TRBJ1-5; maybe TRBD1 (5 bases). V was shortened by 0 bases and J by 0 bases, with 6 bases between the two germline ends. This CDR3 has 14 residues. The germline CDR1 and CDR2 sequences are GTSNPN and SVGIG (reference sequence). The CDR3 here is CAWSVRGSNQPQHF. The CDR3 DNA reads as TGTGCCTGGAGTGTAAGGGGTAGCAATCAGCCCCAGCATTTT.

J is TRBJ2-3 and V is TRBV6-1, with 10 bases lining up with TRBD1. Germline lookup yields CDR1 MNHNS and CDR2 SASEGT. This CDR3 has 15 amino acids. V was clipped by 2 bases and J by 4 bases; unmatched bases: 3. The CDR3 region has the DNA TGTGCCAGCAGTGAAAAGGACAGGGGGGCAGATACGCAGTATTTT. It codes for CASSEKDRGADTQYF.

This clone was picked up one time. This chain connects TRBV30 to TRBJ1-2; tentative D call: TRBD1 (6 bases). The germline CDR1 and CDR2 sequences are GTSNPN and SVGIG (reference sequence). The length of the CDR3 is 13 residues. V was clipped by 3 bases and J by 8 bases, with 16 bases between them. CDR3 protein: CAWRAGVPGGYTF. CDR3 sequence (DNA): TGTGCCTGGAGGGCAGGGGTCCCAGGCGGCTACACCTTC. Full variable domain (outside the CDR3, taken from reference TRBV30 and TRBJ1-2): SQTIHQWPATLVQPVGSPLSLECTVEGTSNPNLYWYRQAAGRGLQLLFYSVGIGQISSEVPQNLSASRPQDRQFILSSKKLLLSDSGFYLCAWRAGVPGGYTFGSGTRLTVV.

This sequence joins TRBV4-2 and TRBJ1-2; 9 bases align to TRBD1. V gave up 0 bases and J gave up 3 bases; unmatched junction bases: 5. The CDR3 is 16 amino acids. Germline V gene sequence: CDR1 LGHNA, CDR2 YNFKEQ. The CDR3 DNA reads TGTGCCAGCAGCCAAGATACAGGGGGCAATTACTATGGCTACACCTTC. Protein: CASSQDTGGNYYGYTF.

The chain recombines TRBV6-1 with TRBJ2-5; 10 nucleotides match TRBD1. CDR3 size: 15 residues. V lost 2 bases, J lost 5 bases, and 5 bases stayed unmatched. CDR1 and CDR2 (germline): MNHNS, SASEGT. Here the CDR3 DNA reads TGTGCCAGCAGTGAATCCGGGACAGGGGTGGAGACCCAGTACTTC. Amino acids: CASSESGTGVETQYF.

V is TRBV15 and J is TRBJ1-6, with 10 bases lining up with TRBD1. CDR3 length: 17 residues. The germline gives CDR1 LNHNV, CDR2 YYDKDF (reference sequence). V lost 4 bases, J lost 5 bases, and 8 bases stayed unmatched. The CDR3 nucleotides read TGTGCCACCAGCAACCGACAGGGGGCCAGAAATAATTCACCCCTCCACTTT. This sequence encodes CATSNRQGARNNSPLHF.

The V gene is TRBV7-2, the J gene TRBJ2-3; D is perhaps TRBD1 (6 bases). CDR1 is SGHTA, CDR2 FQGNSA, per germline. V was clipped by 3 bases and J by 2 bases, with 15 bases between them. The CDR3 is made up of 16 amino acids. The DNA for the CDR3 is TGTGCCAGCAGCTTGGGGGCAGGAGGATACACAGATACGCAGTATTTT. Translating gives CASSLGAGGYTDTQYF.

The chain combines TRBV19 with TRBJ1-6; 8 bases fit TRBD1. The CDR3 is made up of 15 amino acids. Germline assignment: CDR1 LNHDA and CDR2 SQIVND (reference sequence). V lost 5 bases and J lost 9; bases outside the gene matches: 9. The CDR3: CASSPGQGLGSPLHF. CDR3 bases: TGTGCCAGTAGTCCCGGACAGGGACTCGGTTCACCCCTCCACTTT.

This chain uses TRBV4-3 with TRBJ2-1; 11 nucleotides match TRBD2. CDR3 size: 14 residues. Germline lookup yields CDR1 LGHNA and CDR2 YSLEER. V was clipped by 3 bases and J by 9 bases; unmatched bases: 4. The CDR3 sequence: CASSQLAGGGEQFF. In nucleotides, the CDR3 is TGCGCCAGCAGCCAGCTAGCGGGGGGAGGTGAGCAGTTCTTC.

The CDR3 bases are TGTGCTAGCAGCCTAAGAACCCGGGACAGGAGCTCCTACGAGCAGTACGTC. Translated, it gives CASSLRTRDRSSYEQYV. The chain is built from TRBV7-7 and TRBJ2-7; 8 bases align to TRBD1. The germline gives CDR1 SSHAT, CDR2 FNYEAQ (reference sequence). The CDR3 covers 17 residues.

This chain links TRBV4-1 with TRBJ2-2; TRBD1 matches at 10 bases. The CDR3 has 17 amino acids. V was pared by 3 bases and J by 3 bases, with 7 bases of the junction left unmatched. CDR1 MGHRA and CDR2 YSYEKL come from the germline V gene. CDR3 DNA sequence: TGCGCCAGCAGCCAGGGGTACGGGACAGGGGACACCGGGGAGCTGTTTTTT. It codes for CASSQGYGTGDTGELFF.

This chain joins TRBV4-3 and TRBJ1-1; possible D gene TRBD1, 5 bases. The CDR3 consists of 16 residues. Looked up from germline, CDR1 is LGHNA and CDR2 is YSLEER. V was shortened by 1 base and J by 3 bases, with 15 bases between the two germline ends. The CDR3 is CASSQGVGGVYTEAFF. DNA of the CDR3: TGCGCCAGCAGCCAAGGCGTTGGGGGGGTGTACACTGAAGCTTTCTTT.

The chain combines TRBV28 with TRBJ2-6; 9 bases are a match to TRBD2. Germline V gene lookup returns CDR1 MDHEN and CDR2 SYDVKM. The CDR3 has 18 amino acids. J gave up 2 bases and V 4 bases, and 9 bases lay outside the gene matches. CDR3 nucleotides: TGTGCCAGCAGTTCGAGCGGGGGGTTAGGTACTGGGGCCAACGTCCTGACTTTC. This translates into CASSSSGGLGTGANVLTF.

The rearrangement uses TRBV5-4 and TRBJ1-6; no definite D call. Germline V lookup: CDR1 SGHNT, CDR2 YYREEE (reference sequence). This CDR3 contains 14 residues. V was cut by 1 base and J by 7 bases, with 9 bases left in between. In nucleotides, the CDR3 is TGTGCCAGCAGCTTGATGGAGAAGAATTCACCCCTCCACTTT. The encoded protein is CASSLMEKNSPLHF.

CDR3 region: CASSGTGGGNTIYF. The CDR3 nucleotides read TGTGCCAGCAGTGGAACAGGGGGAGGAAACACCATATATTTT. J is TRBJ1-3 and V is TRBV6-1, with TRBD1 matching over 8 bases. The V segment lost 4 bases and the J segment 4 bases; nucleotides outside the gene matches: 3. From germline, CDR1 is MNHNS and CDR2 SASEGT. The CDR3 sequence is 14 residues long.

This clone showed up just once. The chain recombines TRBV7-2 with TRBJ2-5; the D gene is possibly TRBD2 (6 bases). There are 15 residues in the CDR3. CDR1 SGHTA and CDR2 FQGNSA come from the germline V gene. V lost 1 base and J lost 1, with 10 bases in between. This CDR3 reads CASSLETGLQETQYF. The DNA for the CDR3 is TGTGCCAGCAGCTTAGAAACGGGACTCCAAGAGACCCAGTACTTC. Supplemented by reference TRBV7-2 and TRBJ2-5, the full variable domain reads GAGVSQSPSNKVTEKGKDVELRCDPISGHTALYWYRQSLGQGLEFLIYFQGNSAPDKSGLPSDRFSAERTGGSVSTLTIQRTQQEDSAVYLCASSLETGLQETQYFGPGTRLLVL.

CDR3 DNA sequence: TGTGCCAGCAGCCTTTTGACAGGAAAGAGCACAGATACGCAGTATTTT. Protein sequence: CASSLLTGKSTDTQYF. The rearrangement joins TRBV14 to TRBJ2-3; a weak D match, TRBD1 (6 bases). Per germline, CDR1 SGHDN and CDR2 FVKESK. The CDR3 contains 16 residues. V dropped 4 bases and J dropped 0 bases, with 14 bases sitting between them.

CDR3 in amino acids: CASSLVIGGSNTGELFF. The CDR3 DNA is TGTGCCAGCAGCTTGGTTATCGGGGGTTCAAACACCGGGGAGCTGTTTTTT. The V gene is TRBV5-6, the J gene TRBJ2-2; tentatively, D is TRBD2 (6 bases). Trimming removed 0 bases from V and 2 bases from J, with 14 bases in between. The V gene's germline CDR1 is SGHDT and CDR2 YYEEEE. The CDR3 consists of 17 residues.

This rearrangement joins TRBV30 to TRBJ1-3, with D tentatively TRBD1 (6 bases). The CDR3 totals 15 residues. The germline V and J ends were trimmed by 1 base and 0 bases, with 10 bases remaining between them. CDR1 GTSNPN and CDR2 SVGIG come from the germline V gene (reference sequence). In DNA, the CDR3 is TGTGCCTGGAGTGGTGGACAGAACTCTGGAAACACCATATATTTT. It specifies CAWSGGQNSGNTIYF.

The rearrangement joins TRBV11-3 to TRBJ2-7, with TRBD2 matching 9 bases. V was clipped by 4 bases and J by 4 bases; unmatched bases: 8. CDR3 length equals 15 residues. Germline lookup yields CDR1 SGHNT and CDR2 YENEEA. CDR3 bases: TGTGCCAGCAGCTCCGCGGTAGCGGGGGTTTACGAGCAGTACTTC. It specifies CASSSAVAGVYEQYF.

The V gene is TRBV28, the J gene TRBJ1-2; D might be TRBD1 (6 bases). Germline CDR1 reads MDHEN; CDR2 reads SYDVKM. Trimming shortened V by 6 bases and J by 4 bases, and 9 bases separated the two germline ends. This CDR3 has 12 amino acids. For the CDR3, the DNA is TGTGCCAGCAGGCCGGACAGCTATGGCTACACCTTC. It is translated as CASRPDSYGYTF.

The chain combines TRBV15 with TRBJ2-1; D might be TRBD1 (6 bases). The germline V and J ends were trimmed by 0 bases and 6 bases, with 18 bases remaining between them. The CDR3 length is 17 residues. CDR1 is LNHNV, CDR2 YYDKDF, per germline (reference sequence). CDR3 sequence (DNA): TGTGCCACCAGCAGAGATCAACAGGGCACGACGGGCAATGAGCAGTTCTTC. Protein product: CATSRDQQGTTGNEQFF.

The chain links TRBV4-2 to TRBJ2-5; 9 bases align to TRBD2. Trimming cost V 5 bases and J 3 bases; bases outside gene matches: 7. Germline V CDR1 and CDR2: LGHNA, YNFKEQ. This CDR3 has 15 amino acids. The CDR3 nucleotides read TGTGCCAGCAGCATCCGAGCGGGGGGTGAAGAGACCCAGTACTTC. This codes for CASSIRAGGEETQYF.

The rearrangement uses TRBV5-1 and TRBJ2-7; maybe TRBD1 (6 bases). The germline gives CDR1 SGHRS, CDR2 YFSETQ. This CDR3 is 13 amino acids long. Trimming took 4 bases from V and 8 from J, leaving 16 bases between them. This chain's CDR3 is CASSPDSFMQQYF. DNA of the CDR3: TGCGCCAGCAGCCCGGACAGTTTTATGCAGCAGTACTTC.

The chain recombines TRBV13 with TRBJ1-2; D is possibly TRBD1 (6 bases). The CDR3 loop spans 13 amino acids. Germline V CDR1 and CDR2: PRHDT, FYEKMQ (reference sequence). V was clipped by 2 bases and J by 4 bases, with 8 bases between them. CDR3 coding DNA: TGTGCCAGCAGCTTAAGCAGGGGCTATGGCTACACCTTC. Its protein is CASSLSRGYGYTF.

The rearrangement joins TRBV7-9 to TRBJ2-1; 7 bases agree with TRBD1. Trimming at V came to 5 bases and at J to 5 bases, leaving 12 bases not matched to a gene. CDR1 is SEHNR and CDR2 is FQNEAQ in the germline V gene (reference sequence). The CDR3 totals 16 residues. Here the CDR3 reads CASSTEGGLGNNEQFF. The CDR3 DNA follows: TGTGCCAGCAGCACAGAAGGGGGCTTGGGAAACAATGAGCAGTTCTTC.